Described below is a single T cell receptor beta chain sequence and its context. The data were obtained in a study of shared clonotypes between healthy human individuals. The CDR3 length is 15 residues. Germline CDR1 SGHAT, CDR2 FQNNGV. J gave up 3 bases and V 0 bases, and 1 base lay outside the gene matches. This table comes from immunoSEQ multiplex PCR, and its TCRdb copy is limited to in-frame clones, with some not included. Among roughly 1 million clones listed, roughly 70% were seen once. The sequenced sample consisted of memory CD4+ T cells sorted from blood. Subset specified: CD45RA-negative fraction. J is TRBJ2-3 and V is TRBV11-2; 9 bases line up with TRBD1. The receptor was derived from a man younger than 35 in good health. The CDR3 loop is CASSLEQGATDTQYF. For the CDR3, the DNA is TGTGCCAGCAGCTTAGAACAGGGGGCAACAGATACGCAGTATTTT.